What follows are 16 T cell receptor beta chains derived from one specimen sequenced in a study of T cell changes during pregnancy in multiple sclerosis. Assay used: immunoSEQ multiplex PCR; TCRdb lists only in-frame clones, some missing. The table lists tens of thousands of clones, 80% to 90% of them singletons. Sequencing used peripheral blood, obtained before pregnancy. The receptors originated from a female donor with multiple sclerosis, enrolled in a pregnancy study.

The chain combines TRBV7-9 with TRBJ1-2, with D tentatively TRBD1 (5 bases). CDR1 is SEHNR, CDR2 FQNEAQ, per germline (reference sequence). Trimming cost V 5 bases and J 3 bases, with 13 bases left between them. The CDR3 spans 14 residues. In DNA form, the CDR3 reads TGTGCCAGCAGCACGACAGCTACATACTATGGCTACACCTTC. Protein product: CASSTTATYYGYTF.

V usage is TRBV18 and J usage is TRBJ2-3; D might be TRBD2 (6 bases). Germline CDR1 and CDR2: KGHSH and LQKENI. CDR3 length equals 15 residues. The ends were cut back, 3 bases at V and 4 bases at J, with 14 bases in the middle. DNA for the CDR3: TGTGCCAGCTCACCCCCGTCTAGCGACGCAGATACGCAGTATTTT. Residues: CASSPPSSDADTQYF.

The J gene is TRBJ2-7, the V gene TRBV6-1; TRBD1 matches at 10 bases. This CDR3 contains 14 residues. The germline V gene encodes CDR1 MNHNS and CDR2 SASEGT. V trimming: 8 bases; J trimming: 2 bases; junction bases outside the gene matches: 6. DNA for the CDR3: TGTGCCAGCGACCGGGACAGGGGTCCCTACGAGCAGTACTTC. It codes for CASDRDRGPYEQYF.

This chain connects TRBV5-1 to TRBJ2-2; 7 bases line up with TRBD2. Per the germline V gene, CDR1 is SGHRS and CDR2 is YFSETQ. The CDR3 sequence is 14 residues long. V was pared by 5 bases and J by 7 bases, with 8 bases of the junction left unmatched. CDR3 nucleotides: TGCGCCAGCAGTCGGGACTATCTAGGCGGGGAGCTGTTTTTT. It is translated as CASSRDYLGGELFF.

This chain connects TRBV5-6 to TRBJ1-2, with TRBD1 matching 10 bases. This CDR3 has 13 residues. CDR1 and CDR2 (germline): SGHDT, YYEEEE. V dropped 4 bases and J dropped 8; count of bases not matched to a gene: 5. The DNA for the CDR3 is TGTGCCAGCAGCCCTCCGGACAGGGGGGGCTACACCTTC. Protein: CASSPPDRGGYTF.

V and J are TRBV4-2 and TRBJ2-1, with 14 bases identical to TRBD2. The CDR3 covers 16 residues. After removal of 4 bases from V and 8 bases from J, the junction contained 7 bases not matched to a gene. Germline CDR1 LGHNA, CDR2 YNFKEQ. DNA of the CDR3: TGTGCCAGCAGCCCACACGGGACTAGCGGGAGAGATGAGCAGTTCTTC. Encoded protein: CASSPHGTSGRDEQFF.

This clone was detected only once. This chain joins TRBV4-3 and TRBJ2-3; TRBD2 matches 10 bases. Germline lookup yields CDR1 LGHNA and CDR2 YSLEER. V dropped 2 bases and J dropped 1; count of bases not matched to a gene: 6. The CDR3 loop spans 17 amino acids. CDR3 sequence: CASSQQHGLAGTDTQYF. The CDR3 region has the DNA TGCGCCAGCAGCCAACAGCACGGACTAGCGGGCACAGATACGCAGTATTTT.

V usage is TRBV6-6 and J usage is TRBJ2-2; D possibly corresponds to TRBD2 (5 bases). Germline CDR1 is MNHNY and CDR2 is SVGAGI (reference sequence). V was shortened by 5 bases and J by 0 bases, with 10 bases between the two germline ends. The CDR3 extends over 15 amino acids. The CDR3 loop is CASSQFGANTGELFF. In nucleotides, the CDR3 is TGTGCCAGCAGTCAGTTCGGGGCGAACACCGGGGAGCTGTTTTTT.

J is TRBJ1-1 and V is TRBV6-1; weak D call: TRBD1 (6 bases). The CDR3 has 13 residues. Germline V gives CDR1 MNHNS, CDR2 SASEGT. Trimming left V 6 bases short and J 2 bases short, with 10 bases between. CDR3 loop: CASRSTGNTEAFF. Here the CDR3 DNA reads TGTGCCAGCAGGTCGACAGGTAACACTGAAGCTTTCTTT.

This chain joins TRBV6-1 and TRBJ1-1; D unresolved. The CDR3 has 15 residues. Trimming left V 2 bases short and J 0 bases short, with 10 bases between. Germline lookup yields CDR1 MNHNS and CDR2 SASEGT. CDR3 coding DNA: TGTGCCAGCAGTGAACTACAGATCATGAACACTGAAGCTTTCTTT. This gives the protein CASSELQIMNTEAFF.

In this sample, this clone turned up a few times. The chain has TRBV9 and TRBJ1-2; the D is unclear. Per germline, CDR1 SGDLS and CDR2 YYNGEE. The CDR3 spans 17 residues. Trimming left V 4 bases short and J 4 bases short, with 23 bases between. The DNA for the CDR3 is TGTGCCAGCAGCCGACATTTAAACTGGGAGGGCATCTATGGCTACACCTTC. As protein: CASSRHLNWEGIYGYTF.

The CDR3 loop reads CASSRIGTGGYGYTF. The CDR3 DNA sequence: TGTGCCAGCAGCCGCATTGGGACAGGGGGCTATGGCTACACCTTC. The chain uses TRBV7-2 and TRBJ1-2; 11 bases are a match to TRBD1. The V gene end was trimmed by 5 bases and the J gene end by 4 bases; junction bases not matched to a gene: 6. CDR3 length: 15 residues. CDR1 and CDR2 from the germline V gene are SGHTA and FQGNSA.

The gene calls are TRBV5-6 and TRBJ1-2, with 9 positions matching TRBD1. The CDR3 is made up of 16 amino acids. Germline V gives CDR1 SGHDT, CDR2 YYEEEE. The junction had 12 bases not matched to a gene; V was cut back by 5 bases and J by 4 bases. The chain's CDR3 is CASSDTGQGWGYGYTF. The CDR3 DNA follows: TGTGCCAGCAGTGATACGGGACAGGGTTGGGGCTATGGCTACACCTTC.

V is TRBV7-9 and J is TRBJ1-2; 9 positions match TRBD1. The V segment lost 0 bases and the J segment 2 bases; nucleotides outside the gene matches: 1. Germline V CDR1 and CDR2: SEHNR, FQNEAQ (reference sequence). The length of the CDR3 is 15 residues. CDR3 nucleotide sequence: TGTGCCAGCAGCTTAGCCGGGACAGGGAACTATGGCTACACCTTC. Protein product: CASSLAGTGNYGYTF. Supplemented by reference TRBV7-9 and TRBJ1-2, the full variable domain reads DTGVSQNPRHKITKRGQNVTFRCDPISEHNRLYWYRQTLGQGPEFLTYFQNEAQLEKSRLLSDRFSAERPKGSFSTLEIQRTEQGDSAMYLCASSLAGTGNYGYTFGSGTRLTVV.

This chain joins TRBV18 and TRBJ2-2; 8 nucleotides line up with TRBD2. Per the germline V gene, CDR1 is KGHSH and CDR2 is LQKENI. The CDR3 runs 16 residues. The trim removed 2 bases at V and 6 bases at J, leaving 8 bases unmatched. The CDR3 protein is CASSPLSGRYAGELFF. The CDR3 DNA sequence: TGTGCCAGCTCACCATTGAGCGGGAGATATGCCGGGGAGCTGTTTTTT.

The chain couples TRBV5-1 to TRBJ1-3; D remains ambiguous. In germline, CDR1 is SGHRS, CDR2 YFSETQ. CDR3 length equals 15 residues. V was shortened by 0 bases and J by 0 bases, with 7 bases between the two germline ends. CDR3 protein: CASSLVGGSGNTIYF. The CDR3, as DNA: TGCGCCAGCAGCTTGGTCGGAGGCTCTGGAAACACCATATATTTT.